Listed here are 13 T cell receptor beta chains from one sample, sequenced in a study of PD-1 blockade in mismatch repair-deficient tumors. This table comes from immunoSEQ multiplex PCR, and its TCRdb copy is limited to in-frame clones, with some not included. The sample shows about 120,000 clones, 85% to 90% of them seen only once. Specimen: peripheral blood, collected 72 weeks after starting pembrolizumab. These receptors all stem from an adult with mismatch repair-deficient cancer.

V usage is TRBV7-6 and J usage is TRBJ2-2, with D perhaps assigned TRBD1 or TRBD2 (5 bases each). Trimming took 5 bases from V and 0 from J, leaving 22 bases between them. The CDR3 has 19 residues. Germline CDR1 SGHVS, CDR2 FNYEAQ. The CDR3 protein is CASSIFTGGYTANTGELFF. The CDR3, as DNA: TGTGCCAGCAGCATATTTACAGGAGGTTATACAGCGAACACCGGGGAGCTGTTTTTT. The variable domain in full, completed from reference TRBV7-6 and TRBJ2-2, reads GAGVSQSPRYKVTKRGQDVALRCDPISGHVSLYWYRQALGQGPEFLTYFNYEAQQDKSGLPNDRFSAERPEGSISTLTIQRTEQRDSAMYRCASSIFTGGYTANTGELFFGEGSRLTVL.

The rearrangement links TRBV6-1 to TRBJ2-5, with 8 bases fitting TRBD1. Germline V gives CDR1 MNHNS, CDR2 SASEGT. CDR3 size: 13 residues. J gave up 4 bases and V 6 bases, and 4 bases lay outside the gene matches. CDR3 loop: CASSGGQGETQYF. The CDR3 DNA sequence: TGTGCCAGCAGCGGCGGACAGGGAGAGACCCAGTACTTC.

This rearrangement joins TRBV4-1 to TRBJ2-7; D is uncertain. V gave up 0 bases and J gave up 7 bases, with 13 bases separating them. The CDR3 sequence is 14 residues long. CDR1 and CDR2 (germline): MGHRA, YSYEKL. Here the CDR3 DNA reads TGCGCCAGCAGCCAAGATAAGTCGGTTTGGGAGCAGTACTTC. The encoded protein is CASSQDKSVWEQYF.

This sequence joins TRBV10-3 and TRBJ2-5; no clear D. Trimming took 0 bases from V and 5 from J, leaving 7 bases between them. This CDR3 comprises 13 residues. Germline CDR1 ENHRY, CDR2 SYGVKD. CDR3 DNA sequence: TGTGCCATCAGTGAGTCCAATGAGGAGACCCAGTACTTC. This gives the protein CAISESNEETQYF.

The rearrangement links TRBV11-3 to TRBJ2-7; D may be TRBD1 or TRBD2 (6 bases each). V was clipped by 5 bases and J by 5 bases, with 16 bases between them. The CDR3 totals 14 residues. Germline CDR1 and CDR2: SGHNT and YENEEA. The chain's CDR3 is CASSLLGGFNEQYF. The CDR3 bases are TGTGCCAGCAGCCTCCTCGGGGGCTTTAACGAGCAGTACTTC.

This rearrangement joins TRBV7-9 to TRBJ2-2, with 7 bases aligning to TRBD1. V was pared by 3 bases and J by 4 bases, with 11 bases of the junction left unmatched. The length of the CDR3 is 17 residues. Germline CDR1 SEHNR, CDR2 FQNEAQ (reference sequence). In DNA form, the CDR3 reads TGTGCCAGCAGCTTGGGCTCTACAGGGGACGGCACCGGGGAGCTGTTTTTT. Amino acid sequence: CASSLGSTGDGTGELFF. Full variable domain (outside the CDR3, taken from reference TRBV7-9 and TRBJ2-2): DTGVSQNPRHKITKRGQNVTFRCDPISEHNRLYWYRQTLGQGPEFLTYFQNEAQLEKSRLLSDRFSAERPKGSFSTLEIQRTEQGDSAMYLCASSLGSTGDGTGELFFGEGSRLTVL.

The chain has TRBV27 and TRBJ2-5; D unclear. Germline V gene lookup returns CDR1 MNHEY and CDR2 SMNVEV (reference sequence). The CDR3 sequence is 13 residues long. V lost 6 bases to trimming and J lost 4 bases, with 12 bases between them. CDR3 loop: CASSNPSLETQYF. In DNA, the CDR3 is TGTGCCAGCAGCAACCCCTCGCTAGAGACCCAGTACTTC.

The V and J genes are TRBV18 and TRBJ2-1; TRBD1 matches 11 bases. V shed 3 bases, J shed 5 bases, and the junction held 3 bases outside the gene matches. Germline V lookup: CDR1 KGHSH, CDR2 LQKENI. The CDR3 totals 15 residues. CDR3 DNA sequence: TGTGCCAGCTCACCTGGACAGGGGGCAAACAATGAGCAGTTCTTC. This gives the protein CASSPGQGANNEQFF. The full variable domain, with the rest looked up from reference TRBV18 and TRBJ2-1, is NAGVMQNPRHLVRRRGQEARLRCSPMKGHSHVYWYRQLPEEGLKFMVYLQKENIIDESGMPKERFSAEFPKEGPSILRIQQVVRGDSAAYFCASSPGQGANNEQFFGPGTRLTVL.

This clone was seen a handful of times. The CDR3 loop reads CASSELGSNQPQHF. CDR3 DNA sequence: TGTGCCAGCAGTGAATTGGGTAGCAATCAGCCCCAGCATTTT. The rearrangement joins TRBV25-1 to TRBJ1-5; D unclear. V lost 1 base to trimming and J lost 0 bases, with 4 bases between them. Germline loops: CDR1 MGHDK, CDR2 SYGVNS. The CDR3 is made up of 14 amino acids.

Only a few counts were recorded for this clone. This chain connects TRBV30 to TRBJ2-7; the D gene is possibly TRBD2 (6 bases). V was pared by 3 bases and J by 5 bases, with 11 bases between. The CDR3 loop spans 12 amino acids. The V gene's germline CDR1 is GTSNPN and CDR2 SVGIG (reference sequence). The CDR3 DNA is TGTGCCTGGAGCGCGGGGTCTAACGAGCAGTACTTC. This gives the protein CAWSAGSNEQYF.

This chain joins TRBV7-6 and TRBJ1-5; D ambiguous. The V gene's germline CDR1 is SGHVS and CDR2 FNYEAQ. V shed 1 base and J shed 0 bases, with 16 bases lying between them. The length of the CDR3 is 18 residues. The CDR3 nucleotides read TGTGCCAGCAGCTTAGGCCCCACTTATTCCGATAGCAATCAGCCCCAGCATTTT. This gives the protein CASSLGPTYSDSNQPQHF.

A word on this clone: Other DNA sequences within the sample encode an identical CDR3. The V and J genes are TRBV6-5 and TRBJ2-5, with D unresolved. The CDR3 runs 13 residues. V lost 2 bases and J 4 bases, leaving 8 bases between the germline ends. Germline values: CDR1 MNHEY, CDR2 SVGAGI. CDR3 residues: CASSYGVGETQYF. In nucleotides, the CDR3 is TGTGCCAGCAGTTACGGGGTAGGAGAGACCCAGTACTTC.

The chain employs TRBV2 and TRBJ1-5; D is ambiguous. V was shortened by 0 bases and J by 6 bases, with 9 bases between the two germline ends. Germline CDR1 SNHLY, CDR2 FYNNEI. There are 14 residues in the CDR3. CDR3: CASSEASGIQPQHF. The CDR3 DNA reads as TGTGCCAGCAGTGAAGCATCTGGAATTCAGCCCCAGCATTTT.